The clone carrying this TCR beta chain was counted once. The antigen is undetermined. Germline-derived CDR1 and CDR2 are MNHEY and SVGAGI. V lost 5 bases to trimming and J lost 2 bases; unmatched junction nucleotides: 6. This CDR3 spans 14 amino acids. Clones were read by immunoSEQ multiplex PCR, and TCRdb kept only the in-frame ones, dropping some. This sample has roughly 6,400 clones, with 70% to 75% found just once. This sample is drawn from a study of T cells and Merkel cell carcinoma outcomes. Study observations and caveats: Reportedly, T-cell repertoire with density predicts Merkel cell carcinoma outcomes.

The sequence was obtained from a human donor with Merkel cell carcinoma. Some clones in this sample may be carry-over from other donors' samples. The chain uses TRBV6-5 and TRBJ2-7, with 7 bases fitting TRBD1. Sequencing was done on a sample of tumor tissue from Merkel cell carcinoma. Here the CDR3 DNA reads TGTGCCAGCAGTACAGGGGACGAGACCTACGAGCAGTACTTC. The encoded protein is CASSTGDETYEQYF.